A selection of T cell receptor beta chains follows, all from one sample in a study of Graves' ophthalmopathy and Graves' hyperthyroidism. MiXCR, run by TCRdb on the multiplex PCR reads, gives a single entry per CDR3 protein. The table includes almost 750,000 distinct CDR3 sequences, around 40% detected once. The material sequenced was peripheral blood. The source is an adult man with Graves' ophthalmopathy. Each CDR3 is given with its conserved first and last residue. A D gene is named only where the DNA matches it firmly. Some rows have no size entry. The others give once, few or many, or a class for an expanded clone.

>TRBJ2-7|TRBD1|TRBV27|.
TGTGCCAGCAGTCCAAGGGACAGATACTCCTACGAGCAGTACTTC
CASSPRDRYSYEQYF
>TRBJ2-7|.|TRBV25-1|.
TGTGCCAGCAGTGAACCGACACCCGTGTTTTGTTGCGAGCAGTACTTC
CASSEPTPVFCCEQYF
>TRBJ1-6|.|TRBV29-1|.
TGCAGCGTTGACAGCTCATTGAATTCACCCCTCCACTTT
CSVDSSLNSPLHF
>TRBJ1-6|.|TRBV15|.
TGTGCCACCAACAGAGATAAATGGCCTAATCCACCCCTCCACTTT
CATNRDKWPNPPLHF
>TRBJ1-5|.|TRBV12-3/TRBV12-4|few
TGTGCCAGCAGTAACAGGGATAGCAATCAGCCCCAGCATTTT
CASSNRDSNQPQHF
>TRBJ1-1|.|TRBV10-3|.
TGTGCCATCAGCAGGGACACGACTTTCTTT
CAISRDTTFF
>TRBJ1-3|.|TRBV20-1|few
TGCAGTGCCATCGAGACGGGGACAAACACCATATATTTT
CSAIETGTNTIYF
>TRBJ2-7|TRBD1|TRBV7-9|once
TGTGCCAGCAGCTTAACGGACAGGGGGTGGTTCGACGAGCAGTACTTC
CASSLTDRGWFDEQYF
>TRBJ2-5|.|TRBV7-9|many
TGTGCCAGCAGCTCAGGGGGGGGGAGTGGAGAGACCCAGTACTTC
CASSSGGGSGETQYF
>TRBJ1-2|.|TRBV19|.
TGTGCCAGTAGTACCCGGACAACGGTAGATGGCTACACCTTC
CASSTRTTVDGYTF
>TRBJ1-2|.|TRBV15|many
TGTGCCACCAGCAGAGGTGGGTCTAACTATGGCTACACCTTC
CATSRGGSNYGYTF
>TRBJ2-5|.|TRBV6-1|once
TGTGCCAGCAGTTTATCGCGGCAGCGACAAGAGACCCAGTACTTC
CASSLSRQRQETQYF
>TRBJ2-5|.|TRBV2|few
TGTGCCAGCAGAGGGGAGGAGGGTCCAGAAGAGACCCAGTACTTC
CASRGEEGPEETQYF
>TRBJ1-2|TRBD1|TRBV7-8|.
TGTGCCAGCAGCCGGGACAGGGAATTTTTCACCTTC
CASSRDREFFTF
>TRBJ2-7|TRBD1|TRBV29-1|once
TGCAGCGCTATGGGACAGGGGCTATCCTACGAGCAGTACTTC
CSAMGQGLSYEQYF
>TRBJ1-6|TRBD1|TRBV7-9|.
TGTGCCGGCAGCGCCACAGGGGGCAATAATTCACCCCTCCACTTT
CAGSATGGNNSPLHF
>TRBJ2-5|.|TRBV5-6|many
TGTGCCAGCAGCTTGGCTGGACAGGGAGGGATGGAGACCCAGTACTTC
CASSLAGQGGMETQYF
>TRBJ2-5|TRBD1|TRBV5-1|few
TGCGCCAGCGGCCAAGGGGACAGCCAAGAGACCCAGTACTTC
CASGQGDSQETQYF
>TRBJ2-7|TRBD2|TRBV12-3/TRBV12-4|.
TGTGCCAGCAGCCGGTTCCCTAGCGGGAGGGCCTCCTACGAGCAGTACTTC
CASSRFPSGRASYEQYF
>TRBJ2-7|.|TRBV19|many
TGTGCCAGTAGTATCAAGGACAGATACGAGCAGTACTTC
CASSIKDRYEQYF
>TRBJ2-5|TRBD2|TRBV5-4|.
TGTGCCAGCAGCTTGGCTAGCGGGGGCCTTGGGGAGACCCAGTACTTC
CASSLASGGLGETQYF
>TRBJ2-5|TRBD2|TRBV10-3|.
TGTGCCATCAGTGAGTCGAACCTAGCGGAAGAGACCCAGTACTTC
CAISESNLAEETQYF
>TRBJ1-1|.|TRBV5-1|.
TGCGCCAGCAGCGCGCTGGACAGATCCACTAACACTGAAGCTTTCTTT
CASSALDRSTNTEAFF
>TRBJ1-1|TRBD1|TRBV10-3|.
TGTGCCATCAGGGACAAGGGGGCGAAAGCTTTCTTT
CAIRDKGAKAFF
>TRBJ2-5|.|TRBV11-2|.
TGTGCCAGCAGCTTAGATCTATCGCAAGATAAAGAGACCCAGTACTTC
CASSLDLSQDKETQYF
>TRBJ1-1|.|TRBV15|many
TGTGCCACCAGCAGAGACCCACCTCCGATACGTACCACTGAAGCTTTCTTT
CATSRDPPPIRTTEAFF
>TRBJ2-7|.|TRBV7-3|many
TGTGCCAGCAGCTTAATGCCTTACTACGAGCAGTACTTC
CASSLMPYYEQYF
>TRBJ2-6|.|TRBV7-3|few
TGTGCCAGCAGTTACCTTCTGACCGGTAGGGCCAACGTCCTGACTTTC
CASSYLLTGRANVLTF
>TRBJ1-2|.|TRBV4-1|few
TGCGCCAGCAGGGGGCGAACTCCTAACTATGGCTACACCTTC
CASRGRTPNYGYTF
>TRBJ1-2|TRBD1|TRBV25-1|.
TGTGCCAGCAGTTTAGATGGGACAGGGGTAGTATATGGCTACACCTTC
CASSLDGTGVVYGYTF
>TRBJ2-5|TRBD2|TRBV7-9|.
TGTGCCAGCAGCTTAATAGCCGGGGGGACCACCCAGTACTTC
CASSLIAGGTTQYF
>TRBJ2-3|.|TRBV7-3|once
TGTGCCAGCAGCTCCGGACGGATCACAGATACGCAGTATTTT
CASSSGRITDTQYF
>TRBJ1-2|TRBD1|TRBV20-1|few
TGCAGTGCTCGGGACAGGGCCACCCAGTTTAACTATGGCTACACCTTC
CSARDRATQFNYGYTF
>TRBJ1-2|TRBD1|TRBV19|few
TGTGCCAGTAGTAGCCGGGACAGGGGATCATATGGCTACACCTTC
CASSSRDRGSYGYTF
>TRBJ2-7|TRBD1|TRBV2|many
TGTGCCATACGGACAGGGGTTAGCAACGAGCAGTACTTC
CAIRTGVSNEQYF
>TRBJ1-1|.|TRBV20-1|.
TGCAGTGCTAGAGATCTTTGGGGGGCAGGCCAGAACGCTGAAGCTTTCTTT
CSARDLWGAGQNAEAFF
>TRBJ2-7|TRBD2|TRBV13|.
TGTGCCAGCAGCCCTCCTAGCGGGAGGCAAGCCTACGAGCAGTACTTC
CASSPPSGRQAYEQYF
>TRBJ2-7|TRBD2|TRBV12-3/TRBV12-4|.
TGTGCCAGCAGTTTAGCGACTAGCGGTACGAACTACGAGCAGTACTTC
CASSLATSGTNYEQYF
>TRBJ2-6|.|TRBV10-3|few
TGTGCCAGCGGGCCGGGCCCTGGATCTGGGGCCAACGTCCTGACTTTC
CASGPGPGSGANVLTF
>TRBJ2-2|.|TRBV25-1|once
TGTGCCAGCAGCTCGGGACTCCTGGCGGGGGAGCTGTTTTTT
CASSSGLLAGELFF
>TRBJ2-7|.|TRBV7-2|.
TGTGCCAGCAGCTCCGGGGGTACCTGCGAGCAGTACTTC
CASSSGGTCEQYF
>TRBJ2-2|.|TRBV4-3|.
TGCGCCAGCACTCAGGATAACACCGGGGAGCTGTTTTTT
CASTQDNTGELFF
>TRBJ2-5|.|TRBV24-1|many
TGTGCCACCAGTGATTCCCCCAACCAAGAGACCCAGTACTTC
CATSDSPNQETQYF
>TRBJ1-5|.|TRBV7-8|.
TGTGCCAGCAGCTTAGGGTTCGTGGGGGCTCTTTCGAATCAGCCCCAGCATTTT
CASSLGFVGALSNQPQHF
>TRBJ1-4|.|TRBV29-1|.
TGCAGCGTTAGGGAGGACACCGGGGACACTGAAAAACTGTTTTTT
CSVREDTGDTEKLFF
>TRBJ1-4|.|TRBV11-2|few
TGTGCCAGCAGCCTATACAAGGGGTTAAGTGGTGAAAAACTGTTTTTT
CASSLYKGLSGEKLFF
>TRBJ2-5|.|TRBV12-3/TRBV12-4|.
TGTGCCAGCAGTTCCACCGGGACCCAGTACTTC
CASSSTGTQYF
>TRBJ2-7|TRBD1|TRBV7-8|few
TGTGCCAGCAGCTTAAACCACCGGACAGGGGTTGCCTACGAGCAGTACTTC
CASSLNHRTGVAYEQYF
>TRBJ1-1|.|TRBV20-1|few
TGCAGTGCTAGAGATACCAGGGGCCCTACTGAGGCTTTCTTT
CSARDTRGPTEAFF
>TRBJ1-1|.|TRBV7-9|many
TGTGCCAGCAGCCTCAGCGGGGACGGAGCTTTCTTT
CASSLSGDGAFF
>TRBJ1-2|TRBD1|TRBV19|.
TGTGCCAGTAGTGGGACAGTACTACCGATGACTGGCTACACCTTC
CASSGTVLPMTGYTF
>TRBJ2-7|TRBD1|TRBV5-1|once
TGCGCCAGCAGCCCACAACACACCGGGACAGGGGGCCAGGCCTACGAGCAGTACTTC
CASSPQHTGTGGQAYEQYF
>TRBJ1-2|TRBD1|TRBV19|few
TGTGCCAGTAGTCCCCGACAGGGGTTAAACTATGGCTACACCTTC
CASSPRQGLNYGYTF
>TRBJ2-5|TRBD2|TRBV9|.
TGTGCCAGCAGCTTCTCGACTAGCGGGGGCCAAGAGACCCAGTACTTC
CASSFSTSGGQETQYF
>TRBJ1-1|.|TRBV10-3|many
TGTGCCATCAGACAGGGCGGAAACACTGAAGCTTTCTTT
CAIRQGGNTEAFF
>TRBJ1-1|.|TRBV7-9|.
TGTGCCAGCAGCTTGTTGGCCCCGGGGGCTGAAGCTTTCTTT
CASSLLAPGAEAFF
>TRBJ2-5|TRBD2|TRBV7-9|.
TGTGCCAGCAGCTTATGGGGTAGCGGGCAAGAGACCCAGTACTTC
CASSLWGSGQETQYF
>TRBJ2-5|TRBD1|TRBV20-1|many
TGCAGTGCCCCACAGGGGGCTGGTGAGACCCAGTACTTC
CSAPQGAGETQYF